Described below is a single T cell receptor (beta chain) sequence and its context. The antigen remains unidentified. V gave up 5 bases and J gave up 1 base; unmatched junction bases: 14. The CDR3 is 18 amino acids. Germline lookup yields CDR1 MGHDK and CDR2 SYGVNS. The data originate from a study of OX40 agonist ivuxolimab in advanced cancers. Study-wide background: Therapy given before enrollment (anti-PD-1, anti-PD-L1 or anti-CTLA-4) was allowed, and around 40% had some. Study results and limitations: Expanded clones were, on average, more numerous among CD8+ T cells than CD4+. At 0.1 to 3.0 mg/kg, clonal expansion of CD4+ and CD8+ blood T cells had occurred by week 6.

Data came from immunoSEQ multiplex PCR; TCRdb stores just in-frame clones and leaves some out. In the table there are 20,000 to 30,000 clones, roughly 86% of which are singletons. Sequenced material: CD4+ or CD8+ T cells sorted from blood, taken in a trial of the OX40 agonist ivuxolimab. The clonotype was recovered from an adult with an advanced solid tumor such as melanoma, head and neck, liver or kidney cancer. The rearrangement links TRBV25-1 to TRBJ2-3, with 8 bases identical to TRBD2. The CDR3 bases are TGTGCCAGCAGTACCGGACTAGCATTATTCTTAGGCACAGATACGCAGTATTTT. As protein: CASSTGLALFLGTDTQYF.